This passage covers 19 T cell receptor beta chains from one sample sequenced in a study of blood T cell repertoires in COVID-19. This table comes from immunoSEQ multiplex PCR, and its TCRdb copy is limited to in-frame clones, with some not included. The sample holds some 150,000 clones, 87% seen once. Sequenced sample: peripheral blood. These receptors were taken from a man in his forties or fifties who had recovered from COVID-19.

V gene TRBV7-2 combines with J gene TRBJ2-7; 8 bases align to TRBD2. The CDR3 consists of 15 residues. V lost 7 bases, J lost 3 bases, and 11 bases stayed unmatched. Germline CDR1 is SGHTA and CDR2 is FQGNSA. The chain's CDR3 is CASTIAGPNGYEQYF. CDR3 nucleotide sequence: TGTGCCAGCACCATAGCGGGGCCTAACGGCTACGAGCAGTACTTC.

The genes are TRBV3-1 (or the pseudogene TRBV3-2) and TRBJ2-1; tentative D call: TRBD2 (7 bases). The CDR3 covers 15 residues. V lost 0 bases and J 6 bases, leaving 12 bases between the germline ends. Per germline, CDR1 LGHDT and CDR2 YNNKEL (reference sequence). CDR3 loop: CASSQEGRGVNEQFF. The DNA for the CDR3 is TGTGCCAGCAGCCAAGAAGGGAGGGGGGTCAATGAGCAGTTCTTC.

This CDR3 reads CASSLLLGAGLTNYGYTF. The CDR3 DNA reads as TGTGCCAGCAGCTTATTACTGGGGGCAGGGCTGACTAACTATGGCTACACCTTC. The gene calls are TRBV13 and TRBJ1-2; D may be TRBD1 (6 bases). There are 18 residues in the CDR3. Germline CDR1 and CDR2: PRHDT and FYEKMQ (reference sequence). Trimming shortened V by 2 bases and J by 0 bases, and 19 bases separated the two germline ends. Variable domain in full (rest from reference TRBV13 and TRBJ1-2): AAGVIQSPRHLIKEKRETATLKCYPIPRHDTVYWYQQGPGQDPQFLISFYEKMQSDKGSIPDRFSAQQFSDYHSELNMSSLELGDSALYFCASSLLLGAGLTNYGYTFGSGTRLTVV.

The gene calls are TRBV18 and TRBJ2-7, with D possibly matching TRBD2 (5 bases). This CDR3 spans 14 amino acids. Trimming left V 4 bases short and J 0 bases short, with 10 bases between. Germline loops: CDR1 KGHSH, CDR2 LQKENI. The CDR3 here is CASSRGLPSYEQYF. DNA of the CDR3: TGTGCCAGCTCACGAGGACTGCCCTCCTACGAGCAGTACTTC.

This clone has just a few counts. This chain joins TRBV7-2 and TRBJ1-6, with D possibly matching TRBD1 (5 bases). The CDR3 sequence is 17 residues long. V lost 3 bases to trimming and J lost 10 bases, with 22 bases between them. From germline, CDR1 is SGHTA and CDR2 FQGNSA. The CDR3, as DNA: TGTGCCAGCAGCTTCCGGGGACTCTCGGCGGCTGGCTCACCCCTCCACTTT. It translates to CASSFRGLSAAGSPLHF. The whole variable domain, remainder taken from reference TRBV7-2 and TRBJ1-6, is GAGVSQSPSNKVTEKGKDVELRCDPISGHTALYWYRQSLGQGLEFLIYFQGNSAPDKSGLPSDRFSAERTGGSVSTLTIQRTQQEDSAVYLCASSFRGLSAAGSPLHFGNGTRLTVT.

The rearrangement uses TRBV3-1 (or the pseudogene TRBV3-2) and TRBJ1-6, with 10 nucleotides matching TRBD1. The CDR3 loop spans 13 amino acids. Germline CDR1 is LGHDT and CDR2 is YNNKEL (reference sequence). J lost 13 bases, V lost 10 bases, and 10 bases had no gene match. The CDR3 DNA reads TGTGCCACCACCCGGGACAGGGGTTTCCCCCTCCACTTT. Its protein is CATTRDRGFPLHF.

The chain carries TRBV2 and TRBJ2-7, with 11 bases lining up with TRBD1. The CDR3 is 14 amino acids. CDR1 is SNHLY and CDR2 is FYNNEI in the germline V gene. After removal of 5 bases from V and 4 bases from J, the junction contained 4 bases not matched to a gene. CDR3 bases: TGTGCCAGCAGTAGGACAGGGGGCGCGTACGAGCAGTACTTC. It translates to CASSRTGGAYEQYF.

The chain couples TRBV5-6 to TRBJ2-5; 13 bases agree with TRBD2. The CDR3 sequence is 16 residues long. Per the germline V gene, CDR1 is SGHDT and CDR2 is YYEEEE. V lost 7 bases and J lost 2; bases outside the gene matches: 8. The CDR3 DNA reads as TGTGCCAGCCTGACTAGCGGGGGGCCGTGGCAAGAGACCCAGTACTTC. Its translation is CASLTSGGPWQETQYF.

The V call is TRBV6-5, the J call TRBJ1-1; possibly TRBD1 for D (5 bases). Trimming removed 2 bases from V and 4 bases from J, with 11 bases in between. The CDR3 has 14 amino acids. The germline CDR1 and CDR2 sequences are MNHEY and SVGAGI. The chain's CDR3 is CASSYTGEGTEAFF. Written as DNA, the CDR3 is TGTGCCAGCAGTTACACGGGGGAGGGCACTGAAGCTTTCTTT.

The chain employs TRBV6-5 and TRBJ1-4; no reliable D call. Deletions cut 0 bases from V and 0 bases from J, with 5 bases between. CDR3 length: 15 residues. Germline V lookup: CDR1 MNHEY, CDR2 SVGAGI. CDR3 amino acids: CASSYSLATNEKLFF. The CDR3 bases are TGTGCCAGCAGTTACTCTCTAGCAACTAATGAAAAACTGTTTTTT.

V is TRBV29-1 and J is TRBJ1-2; 11 bases line up with TRBD1. V lost 5 bases to trimming and J lost 10 bases; unmatched junction nucleotides: 3. CDR3 length equals 11 residues. The germline gives CDR1 SQVTM, CDR2 ANQGSEA. The CDR3 protein is CSVSGQGAYTF. As DNA, the CDR3 is TGCAGCGTTTCCGGACAGGGGGCCTACACCTTC.

In this sample, this clone turned up once. The chain joins TRBV7-2 to TRBJ1-3; D is ambiguous. Trimming took 3 bases from V and 0 from J, leaving 12 bases between them. Germline CDR1 and CDR2: SGHTA and FQGNSA. This CDR3 region has 16 residues. CDR3 DNA sequence: TGTGCCAGCAGCTTGAGTGCGCCTACCTCTGGAAACACCATATATTTT. This translates into CASSLSAPTSGNTIYF.

This clone was seen a few times. The CDR3 protein is CSVDRGGTGELFF. CDR3 DNA sequence: TGCAGCGTGGACAGGGGTGGTACCGGGGAGCTGTTTTTT. This sequence joins TRBV29-1 and TRBJ2-2; 9 nucleotides match TRBD1. The CDR3 consists of 13 residues. The germline V gene encodes CDR1 SQVTM and CDR2 ANQGSEA. The junction had 4 bases not matched to a gene; V was cut back by 6 bases and J by 5 bases.

J is TRBJ1-1 and V is TRBV2; tentative D call: TRBD1 (6 bases). Trimming pared 4 bases from V and 1 base from J, leaving 10 bases between. The CDR3 covers 14 residues. Germline V gives CDR1 SNHLY, CDR2 FYNNEI. The DNA for the CDR3 is TGTGCCAGCAGTGTCGGCAGGGGGAACACTGAAGCTTTCTTT. Residues: CASSVGRGNTEAFF.

The rearrangement joins TRBV5-8 to TRBJ2-5; 12 bases agree with TRBD1. The germline V gene encodes CDR1 SGHTS and CDR2 YDEGEE. V was pared by 4 bases and J by 2 bases, with 6 bases of the junction left unmatched. This CDR3 contains 16 residues. The CDR3 spells CASSRGQGAGQETQYF. CDR3 nucleotides: TGTGCCAGCAGCCGGGGACAGGGGGCTGGTCAAGAGACCCAGTACTTC. Full variable domain (outside the CDR3, taken from reference TRBV5-8 and TRBJ2-5): EAGVTQSPTHLIKTRGQQATLRCSPISGHTSVYWYQQALGLGLQFLLWYDEGEERNRGNFPPRFSGRQFPNYSSELNVNALELEDSALYLCASSRGQGAGQETQYFGPGTRLLVL.

This clone has just one count. The chain is built from TRBV5-1 and TRBJ2-5, with D uncertain. From germline, CDR1 is SGHRS and CDR2 YFSETQ. CDR3 length equals 16 residues. Trimming removed 4 bases from V and 4 bases from J, with 20 bases in between. This CDR3 reads CASSPGFEQLRETQYF. The CDR3 DNA is TGCGCCAGCAGCCCAGGATTCGAACAGCTAAGAGAGACCCAGTACTTC.

The J gene is TRBJ1-1, the V gene TRBV11-2; 12 bases match TRBD1. There are 19 residues in the CDR3. Trimming at V came to 2 bases and at J to 3 bases, leaving 13 bases not matched to a gene. Germline V CDR1 and CDR2: SGHAT, FQNNGV. CDR3 in amino acids: CASSLWKSGTGGADTEAFF. In DNA form, the CDR3 reads TGTGCCAGCAGCTTATGGAAAAGCGGGACAGGGGGCGCGGACACTGAAGCTTTCTTT.

This chain links TRBV19 with TRBJ1-2, with D possibly matching TRBD1 (6 bases). The CDR3 totals 14 residues. Trimming cost V 2 bases and J 2 bases, with 9 bases left between them. Per the germline V gene, CDR1 is LNHDA and CDR2 is SQIVND (reference sequence). The CDR3 protein is CASSIQGSNYGYTF. The CDR3 DNA reads TGTGCCAGTAGTATACAGGGGTCCAACTATGGCTACACCTTC.

The chain carries TRBV5-8 and TRBJ1-3; possibly TRBD1 for D (6 bases). Deletions cut 3 bases from V and 8 bases from J, with 18 bases between. The CDR3 length is 15 residues. The germline CDR1 and CDR2 sequences are SGHTS and YDEGEE. The CDR3 loop is CASSYEGTSGDTIYF. The CDR3, as DNA: TGTGCCAGCAGCTATGAAGGGACATCAGGGGACACCATATATTTT. The entire variable domain, with the rest obtained from reference TRBV5-8 and TRBJ1-3, is as follows: EAGVTQSPTHLIKTRGQQATLRCSPISGHTSVYWYQQALGLGLQFLLWYDEGEERNRGNFPPRFSGRQFPNYSSELNVNALELEDSALYLCASSYEGTSGDTIYFGEGSWLTVV.